Each of the 10 T cell receptor beta chains below was sequenced from the same sample in a study of blood T cell repertoires in COVID-19. The data were produced by immunoSEQ multiplex PCR, yet TCRdb's version contains in-frame clones alone and is incomplete. The sample contains hundreds of thousands of clones, less than 90% of which appear only once. The sample was PBMCs or T cells enriched from blood (not recorded which). These receptors were obtained from a woman aged 25 to 39 who had recovered from COVID-19.

The V gene is TRBV5-4, the J gene TRBJ1-4, with D perhaps TRBD1 (6 bases). The V gene lost 2 bases and the J gene lost 1 base, with 12 bases spanning the gap. This CDR3 has 16 amino acids. CDR1 SGHNT and CDR2 YYREEE come from the germline V gene (reference sequence). The CDR3 DNA is TGTGCCAGCAGCTTAGGTGGGGGCCGAACTAATGAAAAACTGTTTTTT. Translation gives CASSLGGGRTNEKLFF.

V gene TRBV6-4 combines with J gene TRBJ2-2; maybe TRBD2 (5 bases). V shed 3 bases and J shed 5 bases, with 7 bases lying between them. In germline, CDR1 is MRHNA, CDR2 SNTAGT. The CDR3 is 13 amino acids. CDR3 bases: TGTGCCAGCAGTGAAACGGGGACCGGGGAGCTGTTTTTT. Its protein is CASSETGTGELFF.

The chain employs TRBV19 and TRBJ2-3; D not resolved. Germline V gene sequence: CDR1 LNHDA, CDR2 SQIVND (reference sequence). Trimming stripped 5 bases from V and 2 bases from J, with 8 bases between. The CDR3 length is 13 residues. The DNA for the CDR3 is TGTGCCAGTAGTCGGGTAGCCACAGATACGCAGTATTTT. Its protein is CASSRVATDTQYF. The full variable domain, with the rest looked up from reference TRBV19 and TRBJ2-3, is DGGITQSPKYLFRKEGQNVTLSCEQNLNHDAMYWYRQDPGQGLRLIYYSQIVNDFQKGDIAEGYSVSREKKESFPLTVTSAQKNPTAFYLCASSRVATDTQYFGPGTRLTVL.

V is TRBV10-3 and J is TRBJ1-2; 11 nucleotides align to TRBD1. Germline CDR1 ENHRY, CDR2 SYGVKD. The V segment lost 5 bases and the J segment 6 bases; nucleotides outside the gene matches: 5. The CDR3 totals 14 residues. DNA of the CDR3: TGTGCCATCAGTCTAGGACAGGGGGCTCATGGCTACACCTTC. This codes for CAISLGQGAHGYTF.

Concerning this clone itself: Distinct nucleotide sequences in the sample also encode this CDR3. This chain links TRBV7-9 with TRBJ2-3; D may be TRBD1 (6 bases). Germline V gene data show CDR1 as SEHNR and CDR2 as FQNEAQ (reference sequence). The CDR3 spans 13 residues. V was clipped by 5 bases and J by 2 bases, with 8 bases between them. CDR3 DNA sequence: TGTGCCAGCAGCAACAGGGACACAGATACGCAGTATTTT. Protein sequence: CASSNRDTDTQYF.

The chain joins TRBV5-1 to TRBJ2-5; 12 bases align to TRBD2. This CDR3 has 16 residues. With 1 base clipped from V and 3 bases from J, the junction kept 4 bases outside the gene matches. The germline CDR1 and CDR2 sequences are SGHRS and YFSETQ. The CDR3: CASSLRPSGGEETQYF. As DNA, the CDR3 is TGCGCCAGCAGCTTGCGTCCTAGCGGGGGGGAAGAGACCCAGTACTTC. Combining the CDR3 with reference TRBV5-1 and TRBJ2-5 gives the whole variable domain KAGVTQTPRYLIKTRGQQVTLSCSPISGHRSVSWYQQTPGQGLQFLFEYFSETQRNKGNFPGRFSGRQFSNSRSEMNVSTLELGDSALYLCASSLRPSGGEETQYFGPGTRLLVL.

V is TRBV5-1 and J is TRBJ2-6; D is unclear. Trimming removed 0 bases at V and 4 bases at J, with 8 bases between. The CDR3 runs to 15 residues. Germline V gene data show CDR1 as SGHRS and CDR2 as YFSETQ. In DNA form, the CDR3 reads TGCGCCAGCAGCTTGGATGTAGCAGGGGCCAACGTCCTGACTTTC. This encodes CASSLDVAGANVLTF.

This clone came up a few times. J is TRBJ2-2 and V is TRBV6-2 or TRBV6-3; the match to TRBD2 covers 8 bases. The trim removed 4 bases at V and 6 bases at J, leaving 10 bases unmatched. CDR3 length: 16 residues. CDR1 is MNHEY and CDR2 is SVGEGT in the germline V gene. CDR3 nucleotides: TGTGCCAGCAGTTCCATCGGGAGGGGGGTCGCCGGGGAGCTGTTTTTT. Amino acid sequence: CASSSIGRGVAGELFF.

The rearrangement links TRBV18 to TRBJ2-3; 10 bases align to TRBD2. V gave up 0 bases and J gave up 3 bases; unmatched junction bases: 6. Germline CDR1 KGHSH, CDR2 LQKENI. The CDR3 is 17 amino acids. The CDR3 nucleotides are TGTGCCAGCTCACCACCTCGACTAGCGGGTCAAACAGATACGCAGTATTTT. Its translation is CASSPPRLAGQTDTQYF.

The V gene is TRBV19, the J gene TRBJ2-7; 10 bases align to TRBD2. CDR1 is LNHDA and CDR2 is SQIVND in the germline V gene (reference sequence). J gave up 0 bases and V 6 bases, and 5 bases lay outside the gene matches. The CDR3 consists of 15 residues. The CDR3 DNA sequence: TGTGCCAGTAGCAAACTAGCGGGGAGCTCCTACGAGCAGTACTTC. Translation gives CASSKLAGSSYEQYF.